Listed below are T cell receptor beta chains from one sample, sequenced in a study of CXCR3-negative and CXCR3-positive naive CD8 T cells. TCRdb reprocessed the 5' RACE reads and keeps a single row for each CDR3 protein, giving no DNA. The sample yields 130,000 or so distinct CDR3 sequences, of which the top ten take up 0.45% to 0.55%. Input material: naive CXCR3- CD8+ T cells from blood. The receptors stem from a human donor in good health. Some clones in this sample may be carry-over from other donors' samples. Both conserved end residues are part of each CDR3. Fields, in order: V gene, CDR3 length, J gene, CDR3 protein.

v_gene: TRBV4-1
len: 13
j_gene: TRBJ2-1
CDR3aa: CASGGLAYNEQFF

v_gene: TRBV27
len: 15
j_gene: TRBJ2-7
CDR3aa: CASSPRLADSYEQYF

v_gene: TRBV20-1
len: 16
j_gene: TRBJ2-2
CDR3aa: CSARPTGAMNTGELFF

v_gene: TRBV7-6
len: 14
j_gene: TRBJ2-7
CDR3aa: CASSQGLSAYEQYF

v_gene: TRBV7-3
len: 15
j_gene: TRBJ2-5
CDR3aa: CASSPGQGGQETQYF

v_gene: TRBV20-1
len: 13
j_gene: TRBJ2-5
CDR3aa: CSAIGTVQETQYF

v_gene: TRBV5-4
len: 11
j_gene: TRBJ2-7
CDR3aa: CASADSYEQYF

v_gene: TRBV3-1
len: 16
j_gene: TRBJ2-2
CDR3aa: CASSHATSGSPGELFF

v_gene: TRBV29-1
len: 12
j_gene: TRBJ1-1
CDR3aa: CSVFGKGTEAFF

v_gene: TRBV9
len: 16
j_gene: TRBJ2-1
CDR3aa: CASSVEPLPPYNEQFF

v_gene: TRBV29-1
len: 13
j_gene: TRBJ2-1
CDR3aa: CSMGQVSYNEQFF

v_gene: TRBV15
len: 16
j_gene: TRBJ2-7
CDR3aa: CATSSVGQGPSYEQYF

v_gene: TRBV7-9
len: 15
j_gene: TRBJ2-7
CDR3aa: CASSSGLAGPYEQYF

v_gene: TRBV21-1
len: 15
j_gene: TRBJ2-7
CDR3aa: CASSKGRTGCHEQYF

v_gene: TRBV29-1
len: 12
j_gene: TRBJ2-6
CDR3aa: CSAWTEANVLTF

v_gene: TRBV5-1
len: 16
j_gene: TRBJ2-5
CDR3aa: CASSPVAAGERETQYF

v_gene: TRBV20-1
len: 16
j_gene: TRBJ2-3
CDR3aa: CSAPDARLAGGDRQYF

v_gene: TRBV2
len: 14
j_gene: TRBJ2-7
CDR3aa: CASQILAGRDEQYF

v_gene: TRBV15
len: 20
j_gene: TRBJ2-2
CDR3aa: CATSRDTGTVLSSNTGELFF

v_gene: TRBV20-1
len: 15
j_gene: TRBJ2-2
CDR3aa: CSARVQTGLPGELFF

v_gene: TRBV5-6
len: 17
j_gene: TRBJ2-2
CDR3aa: CASSLDSGQANTGELFF

v_gene: TRBV14
len: 15
j_gene: TRBJ2-7
CDR3aa: CASSQEEYGGGEQYF

v_gene: TRBV7-8
len: 14
j_gene: TRBJ1-1
CDR3aa: CASSIRVGATEAFF

v_gene: TRBV21-1
len: 16
j_gene: TRBJ2-1
CDR3aa: CATTTPTDRGYNEQFF

v_gene: TRBV6-6
len: 14
j_gene: TRBJ1-6
CDR3aa: CASSKGSGNSPLHF

v_gene: TRBV4-3
len: 15
j_gene: TRBJ1-5
CDR3aa: CASSQDQGGNQPQHF

v_gene: TRBV7-2
len: 14
j_gene: TRBJ2-2
CDR3aa: CASSEVHHTGELFF

v_gene: TRBV10-2
len: 15
j_gene: TRBJ2-7
CDR3aa: CASSGRGEGTYEQYF

v_gene: TRBV13
len: 20
j_gene: TRBJ2-1
CDR3aa: CASSLGGLAGGPISGNEQFF

v_gene: TRBV29-1
len: 12
j_gene: TRBJ2-7
CDR3aa: CSASTGGYEQYF

v_gene: TRBV20-1
len: 14
j_gene: TRBJ1-6
CDR3aa: CSARAGQAIAPLHF

v_gene: TRBV12-3/TRBV12-4
len: 15
j_gene: TRBJ2-1
CDR3aa: CASSFTGRAYNEQFF

v_gene: TRBV7-9
len: 15
j_gene: TRBJ2-5
CDR3aa: CASSLRQGKRETQYF

v_gene: TRBV9
len: 15
j_gene: TRBJ2-7
CDR3aa: CASSATGQGTYEQYF

v_gene: TRBV9
len: 17
j_gene: TRBJ1-6
CDR3aa: CASSKGGQPNYNSPLHF

v_gene: TRBV7-6
len: 15
j_gene: TRBJ2-1
CDR3aa: CASSLGLAGGYEQFF

v_gene: TRBV28
len: 12
j_gene: TRBJ1-5
CDR3aa: CASKAVNQPQHF

v_gene: TRBV4-1
len: 15
j_gene: TRBJ1-5
CDR3aa: CASSQSDSSNQPQHF

v_gene: TRBV29-1
len: 14
j_gene: TRBJ2-7
CDR3aa: CSVIGAGLAYEQYF

v_gene: TRBV29-1
len: 13
j_gene: TRBJ2-7
CDR3aa: CSVVSGQDYEQYF

v_gene: TRBV6-4
len: 11
j_gene: TRBJ1-1
CDR3aa: CASSDGKGPFF

v_gene: TRBV20-1
len: 15
j_gene: TRBJ2-3
CDR3aa: CSASPPTETTDTQYF

v_gene: TRBV29-1
len: 12
j_gene: TRBJ2-7
CDR3aa: CSAVREPNEQYF

v_gene: TRBV10-1
len: 15
j_gene: TRBJ2-1
CDR3aa: CASSPTGRLQTEQFF

v_gene: TRBV12-3/TRBV12-4
len: 15
j_gene: TRBJ2-7
CDR3aa: CASSLSSGWTYEQYF

v_gene: TRBV7-6
len: 16
j_gene: TRBJ2-6
CDR3aa: CASTLAPSSGANVLTF

v_gene: TRBV7-3
len: 12
j_gene: TRBJ2-1
CDR3aa: CASNEGGGEQFF

v_gene: TRBV28
len: 14
j_gene: TRBJ1-5
CDR3aa: CASSLGQLHQPQHF

v_gene: TRBV4-1
len: 15
j_gene: TRBJ1-2
CDR3aa: CASITPTGSRRGYTF

v_gene: TRBV29-1
len: 15
j_gene: TRBJ1-3
CDR3aa: CSVEEMGGGGNTIYF

v_gene: TRBV20-1
len: 13
j_gene: TRBJ2-7
CDR3aa: CSARDISTYEQYF

v_gene: TRBV7-6
len: 15
j_gene: TRBJ2-3
CDR3aa: CASTLSTGGADTQYF

v_gene: TRBV28
len: 15
j_gene: TRBJ1-2
CDR3aa: CASSPIPRVDYGYTF

v_gene: TRBV5-5
len: 11
j_gene: TRBJ2-1
CDR3aa: CASSFYNEQFF

v_gene: TRBV28
len: 15
j_gene: TRBJ2-1
CDR3aa: CASRVGMGQYNEQFF

v_gene: TRBV12-3/TRBV12-4
len: 17
j_gene: TRBJ2-2
CDR3aa: CASTSPWVREGTGELFF

v_gene: TRBV4-3
len: 16
j_gene: TRBJ2-1
CDR3aa: CASSQDFGSSYNEQFF

v_gene: TRBV6-2/TRBV6-3
len: 12
j_gene: TRBJ2-7
CDR3aa: CASSDPREEQYF

v_gene: TRBV29-1
len: 14
j_gene: TRBJ1-5
CDR3aa: CSVTGGGSNQPQHF